This passage covers 28 T cell receptor beta chains from one sample sequenced in a study of regulatory T cells in long-lasting Graves disease. According to the study, TCR beta libraries were built with iRepertoire HTBI primers and CDR3-region Arm-PCR. TCRdb analysed the multiplex PCR reads with MiXCR anew, one entry per CDR3 protein. The table has 650,000 to 700,000 distinct CDR3 sequences, 30% seen once. The time point denotes: persistent/refractory GD, antithyroid drugs over 5 years with positive TRAb. Generation of the TCR library employed RNA extracted from PBMCs. The sample in question was peripheral blood mononuclear cells (PBMCs), obtained when the disease was refractory, from a patient treated with antithyroid drugs. The source of these receptors is a female donor with Graves disease.

The sample holds many counts of this clonotype. It may be a read error: a sequence one base away is much more abundant. The CDR3 nucleotides read TGTGCCAGCACCCGGACAGGGGATCAGCCCCAGCATTTT. Its protein is CASTRTGDQPQHF. The chain couples TRBV2 to TRBJ1-5; 9 bases are a match to TRBD1. The germline V gene encodes CDR1 SNHLY and CDR2 FYNNEI. V shed 7 bases and J 5 bases; nucleotides not matched to a gene: 3. The CDR3 spans 13 residues.

The CDR3 coding sequence is TGTGCCAGCAGTGACCTCCTAGCGGGAGGGCTCTATGAGCAGTTCTTC. The encoded protein is CASSDLLAGGLYEQFF. This chain connects TRBV25-1 to TRBJ2-1; 12 positions agree with TRBD2. Germline-derived CDR1 and CDR2 are MGHDK and SYGVNS. V lost 3 bases and J lost 8; bases outside the gene matches: 8. The CDR3 is 16 amino acids. Supplemented by reference TRBV25-1 and TRBJ2-1, the full variable domain reads EADIYQTPRYLVIGTGKKITLECSQTMGHDKMYWYQQDPGMELHLIHYSYGVNSTEKGDLSSESTVSRIRTEHFPLTLESARPSHTSQYLCASSDLLAGGLYEQFFGPGTRLTVL.

CDR3 DNA sequence: TGTGCCAGCAGCTTCCAGGGGGCGAATGGCTACACCTTC. Translated, it gives CASSFQGANGYTF. The chain combines TRBV7-9 with TRBJ1-2; 8 bases are shared with TRBD1. CDR1 is SEHNR, CDR2 FQNEAQ, per germline (reference sequence). This CDR3 contains 13 residues. J was trimmed by 6 bases and V by 3 bases; bases with no gene match: 3.

This chain connects TRBV14 to TRBJ1-2, with D perhaps matching TRBD1 (6 bases). Germline V CDR1 and CDR2: SGHDN, FVKESK. V gave up 2 bases and J gave up 1 base, with 8 bases separating them. The CDR3 spans 14 residues. The CDR3 sequence is CASSQTGINYGYTF. CDR3 in DNA: TGTGCCAGCAGCCAAACAGGGATTAACTATGGCTACACCTTC.

This clonotype has a handful of counts. V usage is TRBV2 and J usage is TRBJ1-4; 8 nucleotides align to TRBD1. Germline CDR1 and CDR2: SNHLY and FYNNEI. J lost 5 bases, V lost 6 bases, and 2 bases had no gene match. This CDR3 comprises 13 residues. The CDR3 bases are TGTGCCAGCAGAGACAGGGGAAATGAAAAACTGTTTTTT. Protein product: CASRDRGNEKLFF.

The chain has TRBV4-1 and TRBJ1-2; D is unresolved. CDR3 length equals 13 residues. In germline, CDR1 is MGHRA, CDR2 YSYEKL. The V end was cut by 0 bases, the J end by 7 bases, with 9 bases between. CDR3 bases: TGCGCCAGCAGCCAAGAAGGGTTTTTTGGCTACACCTTC. This codes for CASSQEGFFGYTF.

The rearrangement uses TRBV9 and TRBJ1-4; D not certain. CDR1 and CDR2 from the germline V gene are SGDLS and YYNGEE. CDR3 size: 14 residues. V was shortened by 0 bases and J by 10 bases, with 13 bases between the two germline ends. CDR3 nucleotides: TGTGCCAGCAGCGTAGCCCCGAACGTCGGAAAACTGTTTTTT. Protein: CASSVAPNVGKLFF.

This sequence joins TRBV5-6 and TRBJ2-5, with D tentatively TRBD1 (6 bases). V lost 2 bases, J lost 2 bases, and 10 bases lay in between. Germline CDR1 SGHDT, CDR2 YYEEEE. This CDR3 comprises 14 residues. The CDR3 spells CASSFPDSQETQYF. In DNA, the CDR3 is TGTGCCAGCAGCTTCCCGGACAGTCAAGAGACCCAGTACTTC. The whole variable domain, filled in from reference TRBV5-6 and TRBJ2-5, reads DAGVTQSPTHLIKTRGQQVTLRCSPKSGHDTVSWYQQALGQGPQFIFQYYEEEERQRGNFPDRFSGHQFPNYSSELNVNALLLGDSALYLCASSFPDSQETQYFGPGTRLLVL.

This rearrangement joins TRBV18 to TRBJ2-7, with D possibly being TRBD2 (7 bases). V dropped 3 bases and J dropped 2 bases, with 14 bases sitting between them. CDR1 is KGHSH and CDR2 is LQKENI in the germline V gene. This CDR3 is 15 amino acids long. This chain's CDR3 is CASSPRGGNPYEQYF. In DNA, the CDR3 is TGTGCCAGCTCACCGCGCGGGGGCAACCCCTACGAGCAGTACTTC.

The chain employs TRBV5-5 and TRBJ2-2, with 9 bases aligning to TRBD1. This CDR3 has 16 amino acids. V gave up 6 bases and J gave up 2 bases; unmatched junction bases: 8. From germline, CDR1 is SGHKS and CDR2 YYEKEE (reference sequence). DNA for the CDR3: TGTGCCAGCACCGGGCCGGGACAGGGTAACACCGGGGAGCTGTTTTTT. Translation: CASTGPGQGNTGELFF.

This clonotype was seen at least ten times. This sequence joins TRBV12-3 or TRBV12-4 and TRBJ1-2; 7 nucleotides match TRBD1. V lost 5 bases and J lost 2; bases outside the gene matches: 8. This CDR3 region has 15 residues. The CDR3 region is CASSPLGQLNYGYTF. The CDR3 DNA reads TGTGCCAGCAGTCCCCTGGGACAGCTAAACTATGGCTACACCTTC.

The sample holds a few counts of this clonotype. The J gene is TRBJ2-2, the V gene TRBV11-3, with a possible D match to TRBD2 (6 bases). The V gene lost 3 bases and the J gene lost 1 base, with 9 bases spanning the gap. Germline V gene lookup returns CDR1 SGHNT and CDR2 YENEEA. The CDR3 loop spans 15 amino acids. CDR3 protein: CASSFLGGNTGELFF. CDR3 nucleotide sequence: TGTGCCAGCAGCTTTCTGGGGGGGAACACCGGGGAGCTGTTTTTT. Based on the CDR3 plus reference TRBV11-3 and TRBJ2-2, the full variable domain is EAGVVQSPRYKIIEKKQPVAFWCNPISGHNTLYWYLQNLGQGPELLIRYENEEAVDDSQLPKDRFSAERLKGVDSTLKIQPAELGDSAVYLCASSFLGGNTGELFFGEGSRLTVL.

This clonotype was recorded only once. The chain is built from TRBV5-1 and TRBJ1-2, with TRBD1 matching 7 bases. With 4 bases clipped from V and 10 bases from J, the junction kept 10 bases outside the gene matches. Germline V gene sequence: CDR1 SGHRS, CDR2 YFSETQ. This CDR3 has 13 residues. The CDR3 protein is CASSRMTGNDYTF. Written as DNA, the CDR3 is TGCGCCAGCAGCCGGATGACAGGGAATGACTACACCTTC.

The CDR3 DNA is TGTGCCATAAGGTCAGGGGGCAAAGACACAGATACGCAGTATTTT. Its translation is CAIRSGGKDTDTQYF. This chain links TRBV28 with TRBJ2-3; 8 bases fit TRBD1. V lost 10 bases to trimming and J lost 2 bases; unmatched junction nucleotides: 11. Germline values: CDR1 MDHEN, CDR2 SYDVKM. There are 15 residues in the CDR3.

This clonotype was recorded only once. The chain carries TRBV30 and TRBJ2-7; D could derive from TRBD1 or TRBD2 (5 bases each). Germline loops: CDR1 GTSNPN, CDR2 SVGIG (reference sequence). The CDR3 is 14 amino acids. V was pared by 0 bases and J by 5 bases, with 14 bases between. In DNA form, the CDR3 reads TGTGCCTGGAGTGTACTGGGACGGGGCCACGAGCAGTACTTC. Protein: CAWSVLGRGHEQYF.

For this clonotype: This may stem from a read error, because a much larger clone lies one nucleotide away. The J gene is TRBJ1-5, the V gene TRBV20-1, with TRBD1 matching over 11 bases. The CDR3 is 13 amino acids. CDR1 is DFQATT and CDR2 is SNEGSKA in the germline V gene (reference sequence). CDR3 nucleotides: TGCAGTGCTAGGGTGGACAGGGGGCAGCCCCAGAATTTT. Translating gives CSARVDRGQPQNF.

The chain recombines TRBV3-1 with TRBJ1-4; D is undetermined. Germline V gives CDR1 LGHDT, CDR2 YNNKEL (reference sequence). V shed 0 bases and J shed 8 bases, with 7 bases lying between them. This CDR3 contains 13 residues. CDR3 residues: CASSQERSEKLFF. The CDR3 coding sequence is TGTGCCAGCAGCCAAGAACGGTCCGAAAAACTGTTTTTT.

This clonotype has a count of ten or more. The gene calls are TRBV15 and TRBJ2-5; TRBD2 aligns across 8 bases. Trimming took 3 bases from V and 4 from J; bases not matched to a gene: 7. CDR1 and CDR2 (germline): LNHNV, YYDKDF (reference sequence). The CDR3 totals 15 residues. The CDR3 DNA follows: TGTGCCACCAGCAGGACGAGCGGGAGAACAGAGACCCAGTACTTC. It encodes CATSRTSGRTETQYF.

Notes on this clonotype: An end of the junction differs from the germline gene, which may be a read error. The V gene is TRBV9, the J gene TRBJ2-1; 9 nucleotides align to TRBD2. Per the germline V gene, CDR1 is SGDLS and CDR2 is YYNGEE. The CDR3 consists of 13 residues. CDR3 in amino acids: CASSVAGVNEQFF. In nucleotides, the CDR3 is TGTGCCAGCAGTGTAGCGGGAGTCAATGAGCAGTTCTTC.

This clonotype has a handful of counts. V and J are TRBV5-1 and TRBJ1-1; tentatively, D is TRBD1 (6 bases). The germline CDR1 and CDR2 sequences are SGHRS and YFSETQ. The V end lost 4 bases, the J end lost 11 bases, and 24 bases lay between the germline ends. The CDR3 runs 15 residues. As DNA, the CDR3 is TGCGCCAGCAGCAACGTACAGGGCCTTCCTGGGGACGCTTTCTTT. Translation gives CASSNVQGLPGDAFF.

The chain carries TRBV7-9 and TRBJ2-7; the D gene is possibly TRBD2 (6 bases). V was cut by 4 bases and J by 0 bases, with 13 bases left in between. This CDR3 contains 15 residues. Germline CDR1 reads SEHNR; CDR2 reads FQNEAQ (reference sequence). This chain's CDR3 is CASSSLAGTSYEQYF. As DNA, the CDR3 is TGTGCCAGCAGCTCACTAGCAGGAACCTCCTACGAGCAGTACTTC. The full variable domain, with the rest looked up from reference TRBV7-9 and TRBJ2-7, is DTGVSQNPRHKITKRGQNVTFRCDPISEHNRLYWYRQTLGQGPEFLTYFQNEAQLEKSRLLSDRFSAERPKGSFSTLEIQRTEQGDSAMYLCASSSLAGTSYEQYFGPGTRLTVT.

The gene calls are TRBV3-1 and TRBJ1-2; maybe TRBD1 (5 bases). The CDR3 extends over 15 amino acids. V lost 1 base to trimming and J lost 5 bases, with 14 bases between them. CDR1 is LGHDT and CDR2 is YNNKEL in the germline V gene (reference sequence). The CDR3 bases are TGTGCCAGCAGCCAAGGGACAACACTCACGTATGGCTACACCTTC. The encoded protein is CASSQGTTLTYGYTF.

This clonotype was counted ten times or more. The V call is TRBV6-1, the J call TRBJ2-5, with D possibly matching TRBD2 (6 bases). CDR1 and CDR2 (germline): MNHNS, SASEGT. The CDR3 runs 15 residues. Trimming pared 6 bases from V and 1 base from J, leaving 15 bases between. CDR3 amino acids: CASSPRRDSQETQYF. The CDR3, as DNA: TGTGCCAGCAGCCCACGGCGGGATTCCCAAGAGACCCAGTACTTC.

The J gene is TRBJ2-7, the V gene TRBV6-1; D gene uncertain. Between the trimmed V and J ends, which lost 1 base and 2 bases, there was a span of 15 bases. Germline CDR1 MNHNS, CDR2 SASEGT. The CDR3 is made up of 16 amino acids. The CDR3 loop reads CASSEGTWNSAYEQYF. As DNA, the CDR3 is TGTGCCAGCAGTGAAGGAACTTGGAACAGTGCCTACGAGCAGTACTTC.

For the CDR3, the DNA is TGTGCCAGCAGCCTCACAGGGGTAGCGGTAGGAGATGAAAAACTGTTTTTT. Its protein is CASSLTGVAVGDEKLFF. The chain joins TRBV7-9 to TRBJ1-4, with 7 bases identical to TRBD1. From germline, CDR1 is SEHNR and CDR2 FQNEAQ (reference sequence). Trimming cost V 5 bases and J 6 bases; bases outside gene matches: 15. The length of the CDR3 is 17 residues.

This chain connects TRBV3-1 to TRBJ1-4, with unresolved D. Germline values: CDR1 LGHDT, CDR2 YNNKEL (reference sequence). There are 15 residues in the CDR3. V was clipped by 0 bases and J by 4 bases, with 9 bases between them. This chain's CDR3 is CASSQDGLSNEKLFF. In nucleotides, the CDR3 is TGTGCCAGCAGCCAAGATGGGCTGAGTAATGAAAAACTGTTTTTT.

V and J are TRBV20-1 and TRBJ1-2, with D possibly being TRBD1 (5 bases). Germline CDR1 is DFQATT and CDR2 is SNEGSKA (reference sequence). V dropped 1 base and J dropped 2 bases, with 14 bases sitting between them. The CDR3 is 15 residues long. In nucleotides, the CDR3 is TGCAGTGCTAGAGCGGGTCAGGGTAGGAACTATGGCTACACCTTC. Its translation: CSARAGQGRNYGYTF.

The sample holds a few counts of this clonotype. The chain has TRBV20-1 and TRBJ1-2; 8 bases fit TRBD1. The trim removed 6 bases at V and 8 bases at J, leaving 8 bases unmatched. The CDR3 sequence is 12 residues long. Germline V CDR1 and CDR2: DFQATT, SNEGSKA (reference sequence). The CDR3 DNA reads TGCAGTGCCCGGGGACAGGCTGGAGGCTACACCTTC. It is translated as CSARGQAGGYTF.